This T cell receptor beta chain was sequenced for a study of blood T cells in healthy people across ages. This clonotype turned up a few times. The CDR3 length is 15 residues. Trimming removed 7 bases at V and 0 bases at J, with 14 bases between. Germline-derived CDR1 and CDR2 are SGHAT and FQNNGV. Using a J-beta primer mix together with a sample-barcoded 5' primer, a second PCR was run for roughly 6 to 11 cycles. In TCRdb, the 5' RACE reads were re-called with MiXCR into one record per CDR3 protein. Seen here are hundreds of thousands of distinct CDR3 sequences, about 34% observed once, and the top ten hold approximately 15%.

The clonotype was recovered from a woman of 80 years or more in good health. The specimen sequenced was blood. The chain combines TRBV11-2 with TRBJ2-3; the D is unclear. As DNA, the CDR3 is TGTGCCAGCACCCCCTTGGCCCCAAGCACAGATACGCAGTATTTT. It yields the protein CASTPLAPSTDTQYF. Full variable domain (missing parts from reference TRBV11-2 and TRBJ2-3): EAGVAQSPRYKIIEKRQSVAFWCNPISGHATLYWYQQILGQGPKLLIQFQNNGVVDDSQLPKDRFSAERLKGVDSTLKIQPAKLEDSAVYLCASTPLAPSTDTQYFGPGTRLTVL.